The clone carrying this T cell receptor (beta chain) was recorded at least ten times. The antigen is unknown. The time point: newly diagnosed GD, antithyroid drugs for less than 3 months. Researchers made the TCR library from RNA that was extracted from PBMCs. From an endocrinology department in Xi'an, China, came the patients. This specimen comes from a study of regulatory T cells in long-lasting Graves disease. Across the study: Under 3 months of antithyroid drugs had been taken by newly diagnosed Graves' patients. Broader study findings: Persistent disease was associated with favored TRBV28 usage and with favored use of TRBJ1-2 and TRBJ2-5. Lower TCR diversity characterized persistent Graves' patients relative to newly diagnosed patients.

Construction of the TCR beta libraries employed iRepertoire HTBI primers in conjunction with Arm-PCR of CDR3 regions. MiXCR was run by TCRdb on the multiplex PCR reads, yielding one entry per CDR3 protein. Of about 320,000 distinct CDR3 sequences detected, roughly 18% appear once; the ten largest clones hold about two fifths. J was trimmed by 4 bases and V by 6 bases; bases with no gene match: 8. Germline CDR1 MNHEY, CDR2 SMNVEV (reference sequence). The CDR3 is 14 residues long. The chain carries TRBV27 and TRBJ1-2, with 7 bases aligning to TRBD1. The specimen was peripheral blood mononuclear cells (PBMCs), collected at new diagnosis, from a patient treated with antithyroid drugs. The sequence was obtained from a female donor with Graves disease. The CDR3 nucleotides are TGTGCCAGCAGCCCCAGGGGGTTCACCTATGGCTACACCTTC. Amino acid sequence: CASSPRGFTYGYTF.